This T cell receptor (beta chain) was captured by sequencing in a study of T cells in Graves' hyperthyroidism and ophthalmopathy. RNA transcripts served as the template for amplifying TCR beta CDR3 regions. The primer set for the first-round RT-PCR of the TCR CDR3 was HTBI. TCRdb reprocessed the multiplex PCR reads via MiXCR and lists one record per CDR3 protein. The table has fewer than 600,000 distinct CDR3 sequences, around 15% seen once. Overall study results and limits: Among clonotypes expanded in thyroid above 0.001, most were also found in blood.

With 0 bases removed from V and 5 bases from J, the gap between germline ends came to 16 bases. Germline-derived CDR1 and CDR2 are SGHRS and YFSETQ. The CDR3 runs to 16 residues. The authors took PBMCs from 10 ml fresh peripheral blood. This clonotype was counted many times. As yet, its antigen is unknown. This clonotype originated in a woman younger than 30 with Graves' hyperthyroidism. V is TRBV5-1 and J is TRBJ2-3; tentatively, D is TRBD2 (6 bases). The sample consisted of blood. CDR3 loop: CASSLEGRESVDTQYF. In DNA, the CDR3 is TGCGCCAGCAGCTTGGAGGGACGGGAGTCAGTAGATACGCAGTATTTT. Combining the CDR3 with reference TRBV5-1 and TRBJ2-3 gives the whole variable domain KAGVTQTPRYLIKTRGQQVTLSCSPISGHRSVSWYQQTPGQGLQFLFEYFSETQRNKGNFPGRFSGRQFSNSRSEMNVSTLELGDSALYLCASSLEGRESVDTQYFGPGTRLTVL.